These 27 T cell receptor beta chains were all obtained from the same sample, sequenced in a study of STAT5B mutations in CD4+ large granular lymphocyte leukemia. TCRdb keeps only in-frame clones here, not all; method: immunoSEQ multiplex PCR. The table records roughly 30,000 clones, roughly 77% of them present only once. The sequencing input was CD4+ T cells from blood buffy coats. The receptors shown here come from a human donor in good health.

This clone was picked up a small number of times. This rearrangement joins TRBV29-1 to TRBJ1-2; 9 bases line up with TRBD1. This CDR3 spans 13 amino acids. The junction had 7 bases not matched to a gene; V was cut back by 6 bases and J by 5 bases. The germline CDR1 and CDR2 sequences are SQVTM and ANQGSEA. In DNA form, the CDR3 reads TGCAGCGTCGCCCCCGGGACAGGGTATGGCTACACCTTC. Translating it yields CSVAPGTGYGYTF.

This clone was seen a single time. The V gene is TRBV11-2, the J gene TRBJ2-7; no definite D call. CDR3 length: 15 amino acids. Germline lookup yields CDR1 SGHAT and CDR2 FQNNGV. Trimming cost V 1 base and J 2 bases, with 12 bases left between them. This chain's CDR3 is CASSLAPDPTYEQYF. The CDR3 bases are TGTGCCAGCAGCTTAGCCCCAGACCCCACCTACGAGCAGTACTTC.

The gene calls are TRBV2 and TRBJ2-1, with 14 bases aligning to TRBD2. The germline CDR1 and CDR2 sequences are SNHLY and FYNNEI. The CDR3 covers 16 residues. J lost 6 bases, V lost 5 bases, and 6 bases had no gene match. The CDR3 coding sequence is TGTGCCAGCAGTTCGACCGGGACTAGCGGGAGCAATGAGCAGTTCTTC. It yields the protein CASSSTGTSGSNEQFF.

The V gene is TRBV19, the J gene TRBJ2-3; the D is unclear. The CDR3 runs 13 residues. Germline V gene lookup returns CDR1 LNHDA and CDR2 SQIVND (reference sequence). Trimming stripped 5 bases from V and 8 bases from J, with 14 bases between. DNA of the CDR3: TGTGCCAGTAGTGTACCGGGTCCCGGTACGCAGTATTTT. It yields the protein CASSVPGPGTQYF.

The chain employs TRBV19 and TRBJ2-6, with 9 bases fitting TRBD1. The CDR3 runs to 17 residues. Germline-derived CDR1 and CDR2 are LNHDA and SQIVND (reference sequence). With 7 bases clipped from V and 0 bases from J, the junction kept 7 bases outside the gene matches. CDR3 amino acids: CASNPGQGSSGANVLTF. CDR3 nucleotide sequence: TGTGCCAGTAACCCGGGACAGGGAAGCTCTGGGGCCAACGTCCTGACTTTC.

The chain recombines TRBV7-9 with TRBJ2-5; D is possibly TRBD1 (5 bases). Germline V gene lookup returns CDR1 SEHNR and CDR2 FQNEAQ (reference sequence). This CDR3 has 14 amino acids. Trimming cost V 1 base and J 7 bases, with 13 bases left between them. In nucleotides, the CDR3 is TGTGCCAGCAGCTTAGGGGGCAGGGAAGGGACCCAGTACTTC. It specifies CASSLGGREGTQYF.

The V and J genes are TRBV20-1 and TRBJ2-7, with D tentatively TRBD2 (5 bases). The germline gives CDR1 DFQATT, CDR2 SNEGSKA (reference sequence). Trimming removed 6 bases from V and 4 bases from J, with 10 bases in between. This CDR3 comprises 11 residues. CDR3 in amino acids: CSAPSGYEQYF. CDR3 coding DNA: TGCAGTGCCCCTTCGGGATACGAGCAGTACTTC.

This clone came up a few times. V gene TRBV1 combines with J gene TRBJ2-5. TRBV1 is a documented pseudogene. The CDR3 contains 9 residues. CDR3 protein: CTSRGTQYF. The CDR3 bases are TGCACCAGCAGGGGGACCCAGTACTTC.

The chain uses TRBV6-5 and TRBJ2-7; possible D gene TRBD1, 6 bases. The CDR3 consists of 13 residues. Between the trimmed V and J ends, which lost 5 bases and 7 bases, there was a span of 15 bases. Per the germline V gene, CDR1 is MNHEY and CDR2 is SVGAGI. CDR3 loop: CASSAGTRREQYF. The DNA of the CDR3 is TGTGCCAGCAGTGCCGGGACACGGAGGGAGCAGTACTTC.

The V and J genes are TRBV9 and TRBJ1-4, with 8 positions matching TRBD1. V lost 4 bases, J lost 5 bases, and 7 bases stayed unmatched. The CDR3 has 15 amino acids. In germline, CDR1 is SGDLS, CDR2 YYNGEE. The CDR3 here is CASSTRTGKNEKLFF. The CDR3 coding sequence is TGTGCCAGCAGCACCCGGACAGGGAAGAATGAAAAACTGTTTTTT.

This clone was observed a single time. The V call is TRBV7-9, the J call TRBJ2-1; D is unclear. The CDR3 is 14 residues long. Trimming cost V 1 base and J 4 bases, with 8 bases left between them. Germline V CDR1 and CDR2: SEHNR, FQNEAQ (reference sequence). The CDR3, as DNA: TGTGCCAGCAGCTTAGTAGGAAATTACAATGAGCAGTTCTTC. Protein: CASSLVGNYNEQFF.

This clone was observed a single time. The chain has TRBV5-6 and TRBJ2-1; 9 bases fit TRBD1. The CDR3 contains 14 residues. CDR1 is SGHDT, CDR2 YYEEEE, per germline. Trimming took 4 bases from V and 4 from J; bases not matched to a gene: 3. The CDR3 bases are TGTGCCAGCAGCGGGACAGGGTTTTACAATGAGCAGTTCTTC. Translated: CASSGTGFYNEQFF. The full variable domain, rest sourced from reference TRBV5-6 and TRBJ2-1, is DAGVTQSPTHLIKTRGQQVTLRCSPKSGHDTVSWYQQALGQGPQFIFQYYEEEERQRGNFPDRFSGHQFPNYSSELNVNALLLGDSALYLCASSGTGFYNEQFFGPGTRLTVL.

V usage is TRBV5-6 and J usage is TRBJ2-3; a weak D match, TRBD1 (6 bases). V was shortened by 1 base and J by 0 bases, with 6 bases between the two germline ends. The CDR3 totals 14 residues. Germline-derived CDR1 and CDR2 are SGHDT and YYEEEE. CDR3 nucleotide sequence: TGTGCCAGCAGCTTGAGGGGGAGCACAGATACGCAGTATTTT. Translating gives CASSLRGSTDTQYF. Looking up the rest from reference TRBV5-6 and TRBJ2-3 gives the full variable domain: DAGVTQSPTHLIKTRGQQVTLRCSPKSGHDTVSWYQQALGQGPQFIFQYYEEEERQRGNFPDRFSGHQFPNYSSELNVNALLLGDSALYLCASSLRGSTDTQYFGPGTRLTVL.

This clone was counted between two and nine times. CDR3 sequence (DNA): TGTGCCAGCAGCGTTGGGGGTAAGAATCAGCCCCAGCATTTT. Translated: CASSVGGKNQPQHF. V is TRBV9 and J is TRBJ1-5; D is possibly TRBD1 (5 bases). In germline, CDR1 is SGDLS, CDR2 YYNGEE. The CDR3 contains 14 residues. The ends were cut back, 2 bases at V and 4 bases at J, with 10 bases in the middle.

The V call is TRBV5-1, the J call TRBJ1-2; maybe TRBD1 (6 bases). The CDR3 loop spans 15 amino acids. The V gene's germline CDR1 is SGHRS and CDR2 YFSETQ. V was trimmed by 0 bases and J by 8 bases, leaving 17 bases between them. CDR3 nucleotide sequence: TGCGCCAGCAGCTTGGAAGGGGGGGCGACATCGGGCTACACCTTC. Encoded protein: CASSLEGGATSGYTF.

This clone was observed a few times. The chain joins TRBV7-6 to TRBJ2-6, with TRBD1 identical over 7 bases. This CDR3 comprises 17 residues. The germline V gene encodes CDR1 SGHVS and CDR2 FNYEAQ. The V and J ends lost 4 bases and 2 bases, in that order; junction bases with no gene match: 8. The CDR3 loop reads CASSSRQGSPGANVLTF. CDR3 in DNA: TGTGCCAGCAGCTCCCGACAGGGATCGCCTGGGGCCAACGTCCTGACTTTC.

The V and J genes are TRBV30 and TRBJ1-3, with 8 bases aligning to TRBD1. Looked up from germline, CDR1 is GTSNPN and CDR2 is SVGIG (reference sequence). The CDR3 loop spans 15 amino acids. V shed 3 bases and J 2 bases; nucleotides not matched to a gene: 6. In DNA, the CDR3 is TGTGCCTGGAGGAAGACAGGGGTAGCTGGAAACACCATATATTTT. It yields the protein CAWRKTGVAGNTIYF.

This chain joins TRBV2 and TRBJ2-1, with 9 positions matching TRBD2. The CDR3 is 13 amino acids. Germline loops: CDR1 SNHLY, CDR2 FYNNEI. With 6 bases clipped from V and 7 bases from J, the junction kept 4 bases outside the gene matches. The CDR3: CASRAGGRNEQFF. CDR3 coding DNA: TGTGCCAGCAGGGCGGGAGGGCGGAATGAGCAGTTCTTC.

This chain uses TRBV4-3 with TRBJ1-6, with 8 bases lining up with TRBD1. CDR3 length equals 17 residues. Trimming cost V 1 base and J 0 bases; bases outside gene matches: 2. Germline V gene data show CDR1 as LGHNA and CDR2 as YSLEER. CDR3: CASSQVTGGSYNSPLHF. CDR3 nucleotides: TGCGCCAGCAGCCAAGTCACAGGGGGCTCCTATAATTCACCCCTCCACTTT.

The J gene is TRBJ2-5, the V gene TRBV6-5; D ambiguous. Germline CDR1 MNHEY, CDR2 SVGAGI. This CDR3 spans 11 amino acids. V lost 4 bases and J 7 bases, leaving 7 bases between the germline ends. The CDR3 loop reads CASSSLGTQYF. Here the CDR3 DNA reads TGTGCCAGCAGTTCCCTTGGGACCCAGTACTTC.

The chain has TRBV7-2 and TRBJ2-1; 10 nucleotides line up with TRBD2. The CDR3 spans 16 residues. Germline-derived CDR1 and CDR2 are SGHTA and FQGNSA. The V segment lost 5 bases and the J segment 7 bases; nucleotides outside the gene matches: 11. The CDR3 is CASSLPQGSGGNEQFF. As DNA, the CDR3 is TGTGCCAGCAGCCTCCCCCAGGGTAGCGGGGGGAATGAGCAGTTCTTC.

This clone was counted a single time. V gene TRBV6-5 combines with J gene TRBJ1-6, with TRBD1 as a possible D gene (5 bases). CDR1 MNHEY and CDR2 SVGAGI come from the germline V gene. Trimming pared 4 bases from V and 2 bases from J, leaving 12 bases between. The CDR3 is made up of 16 amino acids. CDR3 loop: CASSSRTIAYNSPLHF. CDR3 DNA sequence: TGTGCCAGCAGTTCCCGGACAATCGCCTATAATTCACCCCTCCACTTT.

The V gene is TRBV5-1, the J gene TRBJ2-3; 10 bases match TRBD2. Germline CDR1 reads SGHRS; CDR2 reads YFSETQ. This CDR3 is built from 16 residues. V was clipped by 4 bases and J by 5 bases; unmatched bases: 10. CDR3 sequence (DNA): TGCGCCAGCAGCGTAGCGTTAGCGGGGGGCGGAGATACGCAGTATTTT. As protein: CASSVALAGGGDTQYF.

The chain recombines TRBV21-1 with TRBJ1-5; TRBD1, the D gene given by the table, was not confirmed from the DNA. TRBV21-1 is described as a pseudogene. This CDR3 has 17 amino acids. This CDR3 reads CASKDKTAFFSNQPQHF. CDR3 coding DNA: TGTGCCAGCAAAGATAAAACAGCTTTCTTTAGCAATCAGCCCCAGCATTTT.

A note on this clone: A junction boundary mismatches the germline segment, possibly from a read error. CDR3 nucleotides: TGTGCTAGCAGCATAACGGGACTTAAAGAGACCCAGTACTTC. It encodes CASSITGLKETQYF. The rearrangement uses TRBV7-7 and TRBJ2-5, with D perhaps matching TRBD2 (6 bases). The length of the CDR3 is 14 residues. The germline V gene has CDR1 SSHAT and CDR2 FNYEAQ (reference sequence).

This sequence joins TRBV29-1 and TRBJ2-1; 7 bases are a match to TRBD2. Germline V gene data show CDR1 as SQVTM and CDR2 as ANQGSEA. V lost 4 bases to trimming and J lost 4 bases; unmatched junction nucleotides: 4. CDR3 size: 13 residues. The CDR3 bases are TGCAGCGTTGGGCAGGGAGGGTACAATGAGCAGTTCTTC. It yields the protein CSVGQGGYNEQFF.

The V and J genes are TRBV2 and TRBJ1-4; 11 nucleotides agree with TRBD1. This CDR3 is built from 15 residues. V trimming: 6 bases; J trimming: 8 bases; junction bases outside the gene matches: 8. Germline lookup yields CDR1 SNHLY and CDR2 FYNNEI. CDR3 DNA sequence: TGTGCCAGCAGACCTAGGACAGGGGGCGGAGAAAAACTGTTTTTT. It translates to CASRPRTGGGEKLFF.